A selection of T cell receptor beta chains follows, all from one sample in a study of T cells in localized non-small cell lung cancer. This table comes from immunoSEQ multiplex PCR, and its TCRdb copy is limited to in-frame clones, with some not included. The profile shows approximately 1,400 clones, roughly 24% of them singletons. The starting material was normal lung tissue next to the tumor, obtained before any cancer treatment. The source of these receptors is a man aged 18 to 50 with stage II lung adenocarcinoma. Each CDR3 is given without its conserved first and last residue. Each record gives: V gene, J gene, CDR3 protein.

v_call: TRBV28
j_call: TRBJ1-6
cdr3_aa: ASSYEQGDSPLH

v_call: TRBV9
j_call: TRBJ2-1
cdr3_aa: ASSVGPAGTYNEQF

v_call: TRBV12-5
j_call: TRBJ1-6
cdr3_aa: ASSGQTYNSPLH

v_call: TRBV6-8
j_call: TRBJ2-7
cdr3_aa: AIRIQGGEQY

v_call: TRBV6-1
j_call: TRBJ2-3
cdr3_aa: ASSEAMGPTDTQY

v_call: TRBV6-8
j_call: TRBJ1-5
cdr3_aa: AISVAKIGPQH

v_call: TRBV30
j_call: TRBJ2-4
cdr3_aa: AWSGGAKNIQY

v_call: TRBV30
j_call: TRBJ1-1
cdr3_aa: AWSPPGQRNTEAF

v_call: TRBV6-8
j_call: TRBJ2-2
cdr3_aa: ASSADNTGELF

v_call: TRBV28
j_call: TRBJ1-6
cdr3_aa: ASSLGTGVSPLH

v_call: TRBV19
j_call: TRBJ1-2
cdr3_aa: ASSDPGQNYGYT

v_call: TRBV9
j_call: TRBJ2-3
cdr3_aa: ASSVTSLADTQY

v_call: TRBV29-1
j_call: TRBJ2-7
cdr3_aa: SVRPTGGYEQY

v_call: TRBV4-1
j_call: TRBJ1-6
cdr3_aa: ASSQGHSGTGNSPLH

v_call: TRBV6-8
j_call: TRBJ2-3
cdr3_aa: ASSDSGQGADTQY

v_call: TRBV19
j_call: TRBJ1-5
cdr3_aa: ASRTPQGRNQPQH

v_call: TRBV14
j_call: TRBJ2-7
cdr3_aa: ASSQGLAGGAEQY

v_call: TRBV10-3
j_call: TRBJ2-7
cdr3_aa: AISAHDTYEQY

v_call: TRBV4-1
j_call: TRBJ2-6
cdr3_aa: ASSQDRGPSGANVLT

v_call: TRBV29-1
j_call: TRBJ2-7
cdr3_aa: SAPGPTARGAYEQY

v_call: TRBV19
j_call: TRBJ1-1
cdr3_aa: ASSITRTLNTEAF

v_call: TRBV6-8
j_call: TRBJ2-3
cdr3_aa: ASSDSRGGTDTQY

v_call: TRBV6-8
j_call: TRBJ2-2
cdr3_aa: ASSLTNTGELF

v_call: TRBV14
j_call: TRBJ2-1
cdr3_aa: ASSQDYARVGEEQF